Listed below are T cell receptor beta chains from one sample, sequenced in a study of blood T cell repertoires in COVID-19. Profiling relied on immunoSEQ multiplex PCR, and the TCRdb table lists in-frame clones only, not all of them. Among about 120,000 clones listed, 75% to 90% were seen once. Sequencing was carried out using peripheral blood. The receptors here all came from a woman aged 70-85 years with acute or convalescent COVID-19. Each CDR3 is given with its conserved first and last residue. The order of the fields is clone size, V gene, CDR3 length, D gene, J gene, CDR3 protein, CDR3 DNA. The D gene is left open where the match is weak. Size is omitted from some rows. Given values are once, few, many or a class for expanded clones.

abundance: -; v_gene: TRBV10-3; len: 16; d_gene: TRBD2; j_gene: TRBJ2-3; CDR3aa: CAISDFSGASTDTQYF; CDR3nt: TGTGCCATCAGCGATTTTAGCGGGGCTAGCACAGATACGCAGTATTTT
abundance: -; v_gene: TRBV7-2; len: 15; d_gene: -; j_gene: TRBJ2-3; CDR3aa: CASSYRTGGTDTQYF; CDR3nt: TGTGCCAGCAGCTACCGGACGGGGGGCACAGATACGCAGTATTTT
abundance: -; v_gene: TRBV11-2; len: 18; d_gene: TRBD1; j_gene: TRBJ1-2; CDR3aa: CASSPTGQGLMYNYGYTF; CDR3nt: TGTGCCAGCAGCCCCACGGGACAGGGGCTGATGTATAACTATGGCTACACCTTC
abundance: -; v_gene: TRBV6-4; len: 15; d_gene: -; j_gene: TRBJ2-2; CDR3aa: CASPGRGGNTGELFF; CDR3nt: TGTGCCAGCCCTGGGCGTGGAGGGAACACCGGGGAGCTGTTTTTT
abundance: few; v_gene: TRBV5-5; len: 13; d_gene: -; j_gene: TRBJ1-3; CDR3aa: CASRSSSGNTIYF; CDR3nt: TGTGCCAGTAGAAGCTCCTCTGGAAACACCATATATTTT
abundance: -; v_gene: TRBV4-2; len: 19; d_gene: TRBD1; j_gene: TRBJ2-3; CDR3aa: CASSQGAGPGQGTTDTQYF; CDR3nt: TGTGCCAGCAGCCAAGGGGCCGGACCGGGACAGGGAACAACAGATACGCAGTATTTT
abundance: -; v_gene: TRBV24-1; len: 17; d_gene: TRBD1; j_gene: TRBJ1-2; CDR3aa: CATSPAGEQGVNYGYTF; CDR3nt: TGTGCCACCAGCCCAGCAGGAGAACAGGGGGTTAACTATGGCTACACCTTC
abundance: -; v_gene: TRBV3-1/TRBV3-2; len: 15; d_gene: -; j_gene: TRBJ1-6; CDR3aa: CASSPREGGGSPLHF; CDR3nt: TGTGCCAGCAGCCCTCGGGAGGGCGGGGGGTCACCCCTCCACTTT
abundance: few; v_gene: TRBV28; len: 13; d_gene: TRBD1; j_gene: TRBJ1-2; CDR3aa: CASRQGVAYGYTF; CDR3nt: TGTGCCAGCCGACAGGGGGTGGCTTATGGCTACACCTTC
abundance: -; v_gene: TRBV5-5; len: 15; d_gene: TRBD1; j_gene: TRBJ1-5; CDR3aa: CASSLGQGAGQPQHF; CDR3nt: TGTGCCAGCAGCTTGGGACAGGGGGCTGGACAGCCCCAGCATTTT
abundance: -; v_gene: TRBV15; len: 15; d_gene: TRBD1; j_gene: TRBJ2-5; CDR3aa: CATSRTGASRETQYF; CDR3nt: TGTGCCACCAGCAGAACAGGGGCCTCCCGGGAGACCCAGTACTTC
abundance: -; v_gene: TRBV6-5; len: 14; d_gene: -; j_gene: TRBJ1-2; CDR3aa: CASSYLSAGSGYTF; CDR3nt: TGTGCCAGCAGTTATTTGAGCGCAGGGTCCGGCTACACCTTC
abundance: -; v_gene: TRBV6-6; len: 16; d_gene: TRBD1; j_gene: TRBJ1-5; CDR3aa: CASSGDRDRQNQPQHF; CDR3nt: TGTGCCAGCAGTGGAGACCGGGACAGACAAAATCAGCCCCAGCATTTT
abundance: -; v_gene: TRBV28; len: 11; d_gene: -; j_gene: TRBJ1-2; CDR3aa: CASFTRYGYTF; CDR3nt: TGTGCCAGCTTTACCCGGTATGGCTACACCTTC
abundance: -; v_gene: TRBV3-1/TRBV3-2; len: 14; d_gene: TRBD1; j_gene: TRBJ1-3; CDR3aa: CASGTGTVGNTIYF; CDR3nt: TGTGCCAGCGGTACTGGGACAGTCGGAAACACCATATATTTT
abundance: few; v_gene: TRBV2; len: 12; d_gene: -; j_gene: TRBJ1-6; CDR3aa: CASGTRGSALHF; CDR3nt: TGTGCCAGCGGTACCCGGGGGTCGGCCCTCCACTTT
abundance: -; v_gene: TRBV30; len: 15; d_gene: -; j_gene: TRBJ1-2; CDR3aa: CAWRAAGAGTYGYTF; CDR3nt: TGTGCCTGGAGGGCCGCGGGCGCGGGGACTTATGGCTACACCTTC
abundance: few; v_gene: TRBV6-5; len: 13; d_gene: -; j_gene: TRBJ1-2; CDR3aa: CASRGGVNYGYTF; CDR3nt: TGTGCCAGCAGGGGAGGGGTTAACTATGGCTACACCTTC
abundance: -; v_gene: TRBV5-4; len: 16; d_gene: -; j_gene: TRBJ1-6; CDR3aa: CASSSNPLSYNSPLHF; CDR3nt: TGTGCCAGCAGCTCCAATCCACTCTCCTATAATTCACCCCTCCACTTT
abundance: -; v_gene: TRBV6-5; len: 12; d_gene: -; j_gene: TRBJ2-2; CDR3aa: CASRSWRWELFF; CDR3nt: TGTGCCAGCAGAAGTTGGAGGTGGGAGCTGTTTTTT
abundance: once; v_gene: TRBV5-1; len: 15; d_gene: -; j_gene: TRBJ2-1; CDR3aa: CASSLLGGPRGEQFF; CDR3nt: TGCGCCAGCAGCTTGCTGGGGGGGCCAAGGGGTGAGCAGTTCTTC
abundance: -; v_gene: TRBV19; len: 18; d_gene: -; j_gene: TRBJ2-1; CDR3aa: CASSISGTVGLMGNEQFF; CDR3nt: TGTGCCAGTAGTATATCCGGTACCGTCGGACTAATGGGCAATGAGCAGTTCTTC
abundance: -; v_gene: TRBV5-1; len: 14; d_gene: -; j_gene: TRBJ1-1; CDR3aa: CASTTYYGNTEAFF; CDR3nt: TGCGCCAGCACCACCTACTATGGGAACACTGAAGCTTTCTTT
abundance: -; v_gene: TRBV28; len: 13; d_gene: TRBD2; j_gene: TRBJ2-3; CDR3aa: CASSFSGGGTQYF; CDR3nt: TGTGCCAGCAGTTTCTCGGGGGGGGGTACGCAGTATTTT
abundance: once; v_gene: TRBV3-1/TRBV3-2; len: 13; d_gene: -; j_gene: TRBJ2-7; CDR3aa: CASSGGGVFEQYF; CDR3nt: TGTGCCAGCAGCGGAGGGGGGGTGTTTGAGCAGTACTTC
abundance: few; v_gene: TRBV5-4; len: 15; d_gene: -; j_gene: TRBJ1-1; CDR3aa: CASSLSGTARSEAFF; CDR3nt: TGTGCCAGCAGCTTGTCCGGGACTGCCCGCTCTGAAGCTTTCTTT
abundance: -; v_gene: TRBV5-1; len: 15; d_gene: -; j_gene: TRBJ1-3; CDR3aa: CASSLDRVSGNTIYF; CDR3nt: TGCGCCAGCAGCTTGGACAGGGTCTCTGGAAACACCATATATTTT
abundance: -; v_gene: TRBV6-1; len: 17; d_gene: -; j_gene: TRBJ1-1; CDR3aa: CASSDSLRLTGRTEAFF; CDR3nt: TGTGCCAGCAGTGATTCCCTGCGGCTTACAGGCAGAACTGAAGCTTTCTTT
abundance: -; v_gene: TRBV5-1; len: 15; d_gene: -; j_gene: TRBJ2-1; CDR3aa: CASSLVGDSYNEQFF; CDR3nt: TGCGCCAGCAGCTTGGTCGGGGACTCCTACAATGAGCAGTTCTTC
abundance: -; v_gene: TRBV7-9; len: 15; d_gene: TRBD1; j_gene: TRBJ1-2; CDR3aa: CASSPGGGSLYGYTF; CDR3nt: TGTGCCAGCAGCCCGGGAGGGGGCTCTCTTTATGGCTACACCTTC
abundance: -; v_gene: TRBV7-2; len: 15; d_gene: TRBD1; j_gene: TRBJ2-5; CDR3aa: CASSPPQGAVETQYF; CDR3nt: TGTGCCAGCAGCCCGCCCCAGGGGGCGGTGGAGACCCAGTACTTC
abundance: -; v_gene: TRBV7-9; len: 16; d_gene: -; j_gene: TRBJ2-1; CDR3aa: CASSLQRGSVFNEQFF; CDR3nt: TGTGCCAGCAGCTTGCAACGGGGGAGTGTGTTTAATGAGCAGTTCTTC
abundance: -; v_gene: TRBV5-4; len: 14; d_gene: TRBD1; j_gene: TRBJ1-2; CDR3aa: CASSLRGTDYGYTF; CDR3nt: TGTGCCAGCAGCTTGAGAGGGACAGATTATGGCTACACCTTC
abundance: few; v_gene: TRBV28; len: 15; d_gene: TRBD1; j_gene: TRBJ1-1; CDR3aa: CASSPQGALVTEAFF; CDR3nt: TGTGCCAGCAGTCCCCAGGGGGCCCTGGTCACTGAAGCTTTCTTT
abundance: -; v_gene: TRBV15; len: 15; d_gene: -; j_gene: TRBJ1-5; CDR3aa: CATSRDTEPNRPQHF; CDR3nt: TGTGCCACCAGCAGAGATACAGAGCCAAATCGGCCCCAGCATTTT
abundance: -; v_gene: TRBV9; len: 13; d_gene: -; j_gene: TRBJ1-4; CDR3aa: CASSSRYNEKLFF; CDR3nt: TGTGCCAGCAGCTCGCGCTATAATGAAAAACTGTTTTTT
abundance: -; v_gene: TRBV6-2/TRBV6-3; len: 18; d_gene: -; j_gene: TRBJ2-2; CDR3aa: CASSYSRHGVLRERELFF; CDR3nt: TGTGCCAGCAGTTACTCCCGCCACGGGGTCCTGAGGGAGAGGGAGCTGTTTTTT
abundance: -; v_gene: TRBV5-6; len: 13; d_gene: -; j_gene: TRBJ2-7; CDR3aa: CASSFQNSYEQYF; CDR3nt: TGTGCCAGCAGCTTCCAAAACTCCTACGAGCAGTACTTC
abundance: -; v_gene: TRBV29-1; len: 15; d_gene: -; j_gene: TRBJ1-2; CDR3aa: CSVDLGQENNYGYTF; CDR3nt: TGCAGCGTTGATCTGGGGCAGGAAAACAACTATGGCTACACCTTC
abundance: -; v_gene: TRBV4-2; len: 15; d_gene: -; j_gene: TRBJ1-4; CDR3aa: CASSQANRESEKLFF; CDR3nt: TGTGCCAGCAGCCAAGCCAACAGGGAGAGCGAAAAACTGTTTTTT
abundance: -; v_gene: TRBV30; len: 14; d_gene: TRBD1; j_gene: TRBJ1-3; CDR3aa: CAWKTGGSGNTIYF; CDR3nt: TGTGCCTGGAAAACAGGGGGTTCAGGAAACACCATATATTTT
abundance: -; v_gene: TRBV19; len: 15; d_gene: TRBD1; j_gene: TRBJ2-1; CDR3aa: CASNFGDSRKNEQFF; CDR3nt: TGTGCCAGTAACTTTGGGGACAGTAGGAAGAATGAGCAGTTCTTC
abundance: -; v_gene: TRBV28; len: 16; d_gene: -; j_gene: TRBJ2-3; CDR3aa: CASEPGHFRDTDTQYF; CDR3nt: TGTGCCAGTGAACCGGGACATTTTAGGGACACAGATACGCAGTATTTT
abundance: -; v_gene: TRBV5-1; len: 14; d_gene: -; j_gene: TRBJ2-6; CDR3aa: CASSLQAGANVLTF; CDR3nt: TGCGCCAGCAGCCTCCAGGCTGGGGCCAACGTCCTGACTTTC
abundance: -; v_gene: TRBV18; len: 13; d_gene: -; j_gene: TRBJ1-6; CDR3aa: CASSQTSNSPLHF; CDR3nt: TGTGCCAGCTCACAGACTAGTAATTCACCCCTCCACTTT
abundance: -; v_gene: TRBV3-1/TRBV3-2; len: 14; d_gene: -; j_gene: TRBJ1-2; CDR3aa: CASSQESAGTGYTF; CDR3nt: TGTGCCAGCAGCCAAGAGTCGGCGGGCACTGGCTACACCTTC
abundance: once; v_gene: TRBV28; len: 12; d_gene: -; j_gene: TRBJ2-7; CDR3aa: CASSRGSYEQYF; CDR3nt: TGTGCCAGCAGTCGGGGTTCCTACGAGCAGTACTTC
abundance: few; v_gene: TRBV9; len: 15; d_gene: -; j_gene: TRBJ1-6; CDR3aa: CASSVDVTPFSPLHF; CDR3nt: TGTGCCAGCAGCGTAGATGTGACTCCCTTTTCACCCCTCCACTTT
abundance: -; v_gene: TRBV24-1; len: 14; d_gene: TRBD2; j_gene: TRBJ2-7; CDR3aa: CATTAGGPPYEQYF; CDR3nt: TGTGCCACCACCGCGGGGGGGCCCCCCTACGAGCAGTACTTC
abundance: -; v_gene: TRBV7-3; len: 13; d_gene: -; j_gene: TRBJ2-5; CDR3aa: CASSLEREETQYF; CDR3nt: TGTGCCAGCAGCTTGGAGCGGGAAGAGACCCAGTACTTC
abundance: -; v_gene: TRBV27; len: 14; d_gene: -; j_gene: TRBJ2-7; CDR3aa: CASNLTYSAYEQYF; CDR3nt: TGTGCCAGCAACCTGACATACTCGGCGTACGAGCAGTACTTC
abundance: -; v_gene: TRBV28; len: 13; d_gene: -; j_gene: TRBJ1-2; CDR3aa: CASSLEGLGGYTF; CDR3nt: TGTGCCAGCAGTTTGGAGGGGCTGGGGGGCTACACCTTC
abundance: once; v_gene: TRBV6-5; len: 15; d_gene: -; j_gene: TRBJ2-7; CDR3aa: CASRLSHRATYEQYF; CDR3nt: TGTGCCAGCAGGCTAAGCCACAGGGCCACCTACGAGCAGTACTTC